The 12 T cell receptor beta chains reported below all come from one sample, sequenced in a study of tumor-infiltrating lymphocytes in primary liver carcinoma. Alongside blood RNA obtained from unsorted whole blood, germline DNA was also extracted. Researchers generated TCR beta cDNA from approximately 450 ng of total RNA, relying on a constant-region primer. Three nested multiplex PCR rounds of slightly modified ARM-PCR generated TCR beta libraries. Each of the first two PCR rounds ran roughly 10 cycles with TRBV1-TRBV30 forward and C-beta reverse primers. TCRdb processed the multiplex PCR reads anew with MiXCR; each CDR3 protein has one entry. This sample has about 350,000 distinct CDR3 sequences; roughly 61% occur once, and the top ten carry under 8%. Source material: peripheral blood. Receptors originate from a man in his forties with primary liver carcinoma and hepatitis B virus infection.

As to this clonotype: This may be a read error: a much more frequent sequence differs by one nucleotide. This chain's CDR3 is CSVSGSVADTQYF. The CDR3 coding sequence is TGCAGCGTTTCCGGGTCTGTCGCAGATACGCAGTATTTT. This chain links TRBV29-1 with TRBJ2-3; D is ambiguous. The CDR3 contains 13 residues. Germline-derived CDR1 and CDR2 are SQVTM and ANQGSEA. V lost 5 bases and J 4 bases, leaving 13 bases between the germline ends.

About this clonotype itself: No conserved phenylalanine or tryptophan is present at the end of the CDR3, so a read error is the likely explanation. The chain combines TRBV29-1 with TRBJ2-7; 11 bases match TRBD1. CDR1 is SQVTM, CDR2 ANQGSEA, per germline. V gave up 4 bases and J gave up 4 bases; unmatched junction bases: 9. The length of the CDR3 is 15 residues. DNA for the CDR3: TGCAGCGTTGGAGCTAAAGGACAGGGGGCTTACGAGCAGTACCTC. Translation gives CSVGAKGQGAYEQYL.

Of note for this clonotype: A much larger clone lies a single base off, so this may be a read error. The CDR3 nucleotides are TGTGCCAGCAGCCACATCAGGGGCGATAATTCACCCCTCCACTTT. Translated, it gives CASSHIRGDNSPLHF. This chain uses TRBV6-5 with TRBJ1-6; TRBD1 is a possible D gene (6 bases). The germline V gene encodes CDR1 MNHEY and CDR2 SVGAGI. There are 15 residues in the CDR3. Trimming left V 6 bases short and J 5 bases short, with 14 bases between.

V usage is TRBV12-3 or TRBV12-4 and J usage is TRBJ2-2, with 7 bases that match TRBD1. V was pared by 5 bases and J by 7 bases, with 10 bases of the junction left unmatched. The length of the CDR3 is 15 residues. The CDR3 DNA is TGTGCCAGCAGTCCCGCGGACAGGTTTCTCGGGGAGCTGTTTTTT. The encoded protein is CASSPADRFLGELFF.

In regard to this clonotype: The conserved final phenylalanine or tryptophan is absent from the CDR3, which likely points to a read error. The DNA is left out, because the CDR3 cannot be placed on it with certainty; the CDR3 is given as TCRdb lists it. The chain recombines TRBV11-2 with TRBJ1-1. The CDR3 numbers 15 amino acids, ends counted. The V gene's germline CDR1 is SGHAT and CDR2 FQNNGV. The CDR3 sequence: CASSLDLVGRTEALS.

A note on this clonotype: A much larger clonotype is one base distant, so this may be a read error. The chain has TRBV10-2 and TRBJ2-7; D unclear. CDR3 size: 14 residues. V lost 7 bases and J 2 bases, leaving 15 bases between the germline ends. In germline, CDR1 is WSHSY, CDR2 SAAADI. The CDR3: CASKSGSETYEQYF. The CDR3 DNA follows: TGCGCCAGCAAATCCGGCAGTGAGACCTACGAGCAGTACTTC.

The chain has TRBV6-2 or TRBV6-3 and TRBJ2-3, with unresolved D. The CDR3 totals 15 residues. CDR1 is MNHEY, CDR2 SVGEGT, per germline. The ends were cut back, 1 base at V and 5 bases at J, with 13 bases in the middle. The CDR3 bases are TGTGCCAGCAGTTACTGGTCGGGTAACAAAGATACGCAGTATTTT. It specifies CASSYWSGNKDTQYF.

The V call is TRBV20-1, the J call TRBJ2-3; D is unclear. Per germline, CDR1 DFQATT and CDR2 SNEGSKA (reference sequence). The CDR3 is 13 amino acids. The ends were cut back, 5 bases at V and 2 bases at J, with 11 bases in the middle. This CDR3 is CSAPQTFTDTQYF. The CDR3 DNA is TGCAGTGCTCCCCAAACATTCACAGATACGCAGTATTTT.

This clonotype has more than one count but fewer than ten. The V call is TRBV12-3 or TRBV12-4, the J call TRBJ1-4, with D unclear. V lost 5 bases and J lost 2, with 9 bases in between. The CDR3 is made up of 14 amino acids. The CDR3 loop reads CASSRRHTNEKLFF. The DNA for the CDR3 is TGTGCCAGCAGTCGGCGACACACTAATGAAAAACTGTTTTTT.

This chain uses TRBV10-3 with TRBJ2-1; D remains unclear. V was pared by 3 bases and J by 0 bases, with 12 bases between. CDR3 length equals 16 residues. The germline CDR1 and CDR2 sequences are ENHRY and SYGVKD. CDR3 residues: CAISDPRHSSYNEQFF. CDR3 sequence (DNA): TGTGCCATCAGTGACCCCCGCCACAGCTCCTACAATGAGCAGTTCTTC.

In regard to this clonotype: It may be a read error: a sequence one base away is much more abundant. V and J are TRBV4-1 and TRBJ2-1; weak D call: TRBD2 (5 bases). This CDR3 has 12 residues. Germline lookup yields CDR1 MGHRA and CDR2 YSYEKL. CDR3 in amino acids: CASSRGSNEQSF. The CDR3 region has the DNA TGCGCCAGCAGCCGAGGGAGCAATGAGCAGTCCTTC.

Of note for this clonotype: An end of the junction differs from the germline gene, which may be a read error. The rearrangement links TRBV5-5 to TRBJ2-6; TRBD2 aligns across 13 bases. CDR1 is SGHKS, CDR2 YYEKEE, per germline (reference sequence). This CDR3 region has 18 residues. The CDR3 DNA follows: TGTGCCAGCAGCTTGGAGACTAGCGGGAGGTCTGGGGCCAACGACCTGACATTC. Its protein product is CASSLETSGRSGANDLTF.